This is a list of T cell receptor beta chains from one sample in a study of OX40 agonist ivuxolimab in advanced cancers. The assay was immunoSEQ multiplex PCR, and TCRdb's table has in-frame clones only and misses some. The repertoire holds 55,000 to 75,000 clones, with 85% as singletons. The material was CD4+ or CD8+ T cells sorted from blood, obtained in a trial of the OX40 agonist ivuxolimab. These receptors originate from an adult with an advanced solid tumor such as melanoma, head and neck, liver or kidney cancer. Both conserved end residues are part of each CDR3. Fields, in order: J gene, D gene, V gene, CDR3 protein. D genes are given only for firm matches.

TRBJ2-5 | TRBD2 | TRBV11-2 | CASSTSGGGETQYF
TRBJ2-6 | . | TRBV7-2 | CASSLLAGPNSGANVLTF
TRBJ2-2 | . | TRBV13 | CASRARTTGELFF
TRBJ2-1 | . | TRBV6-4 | CASSDMGGEYNEQFF
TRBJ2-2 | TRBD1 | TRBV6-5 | CASREDRGRGELFF
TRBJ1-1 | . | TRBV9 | CASSVATGPLMNTEAFF
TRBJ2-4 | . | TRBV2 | CASTRDGNIQYF
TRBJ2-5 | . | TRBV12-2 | CATDRDRGRQETQYF
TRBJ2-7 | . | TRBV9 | CASSVENLPYEQYF
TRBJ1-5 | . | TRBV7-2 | CASAYGNSNQPQHF
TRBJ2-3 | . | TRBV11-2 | CASSQDLDTQYF
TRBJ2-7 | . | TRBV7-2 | CASSLTGTREQYF
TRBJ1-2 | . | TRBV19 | CASSPDSNYGYTF
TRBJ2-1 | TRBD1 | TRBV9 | CASSGDRGRNNEQFF
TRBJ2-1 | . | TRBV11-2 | CASSPLAKNEQFF